This T cell receptor (beta chain) was sequenced for a study of human versus mouse CDR3 diversity and MHC coevolution. Study results and limitations: The lowest clonal inequality scores came from two of three human donors. Mice had fewer CDR3 deletions and insertions than humans on average. Roughly 1.5 million TCR beta clonotypes were estimated for humans, the largest repertoire.

Data came from immunoSEQ multiplex PCR; TCRdb stores just in-frame clones and leaves some out. The profile shows 75,000 to 90,000 clones, around 93% of them singletons. Concerning this clone itself: The antigen remains unidentified.

This TCR was sampled from a person aged 30-69 years in good health. The specimen sequenced was naive CD4+ T cells from blood. Subset described: CD45RO-negative CD62L-positive naive CD4 T cells.

Here the CDR3 reads CASRKQGVPTEAFF. DNA for the CDR3: TGTGCCAGTAGGAAACAGGGAGTCCCCACTGAAGCTTTCTTT. This chain links TRBV19 with TRBJ1-1; D perhaps matches TRBD1 (6 bases). Germline V gene sequence: CDR1 LNHDA, CDR2 SQIVND (reference sequence). V was clipped by 6 bases and J by 4 bases, with 15 bases between them. This CDR3 has 14 residues. The whole variable domain, filled in from reference TRBV19 and TRBJ1-1, reads DGGITQSPKYLFRKEGQNVTLSCEQNLNHDAMYWYRQDPGQGLRLIYYSQIVNDFQKGDIAEGYSVSREKKESFPLTVTSAQKNPTAFYLCASRKQGVPTEAFFGQGTRLTVV.